The next 10 T cell receptor beta chains were all read from a single sample in a study of cytomegalovirus exposure and HLA in healthy donors. 13 Jbeta primers and 60 Vbeta primers were used for the PCR. The assay was immunoSEQ multiplex PCR, and TCRdb's table has in-frame clones only and misses some. The sample includes roughly 200,000 clones, more than 9.5% of them seen just once. The sample consisted of PBMCs. The origin of the receptors is a man aged 45 to 65 in good health and CMV-seropositive.

This sequence joins TRBV10-3 and TRBJ2-3, with D maybe TRBD2 (5 bases). V gave up 5 bases and J gave up 1 base, with 13 bases separating them. CDR1 and CDR2 from the germline V gene are ENHRY and SYGVKD. The CDR3 length is 15 residues. The CDR3 loop reads CAISPGLSGTDTQYF. Written as DNA, the CDR3 is TGTGCCATCAGTCCGGGGTTGAGCGGCACAGATACGCAGTATTTT.

This clone was recorded a few times. The chain carries TRBV5-1 and TRBJ2-1; tentatively, D is TRBD2 (6 bases). Germline-derived CDR1 and CDR2 are SGHRS and YFSETQ. The CDR3 runs to 20 residues. V lost 4 bases and J 0 bases, leaving 26 bases between the germline ends. The CDR3 sequence: CASSPPGTGLVLSSYNEQFF. The CDR3 DNA follows: TGCGCCAGCAGCCCCCCCGGGACTGGCCTTGTATTGAGCTCCTACAATGAGCAGTTCTTC.

As regards this clone: One junction end disagrees with the germline gene, perhaps due to a read error. This rearrangement joins TRBV20-1 to TRBJ1-2; D uncertain. This CDR3 spans 8 amino acids. Per the germline V gene, CDR1 is DFQATT and CDR2 is SNEGSKA (reference sequence). The CDR3 nucleotides read TGCAGTGCTAGGGAGCACCTCTTC. Its protein product is CSAREHLF.

The chain uses TRBV30 and TRBJ1-4, with TRBD1 as a possible D gene (5 bases). Trimming took off 5 bases at V and 8 bases at J, with 15 bases between the two ends. Germline assignment: CDR1 GTSNPN and CDR2 SVGIG (reference sequence). CDR3 size: 13 residues. The CDR3 DNA is TGTGCCTGGGCTGAGGGGAGGGGCGAAAAACTGTTTTTT. It is translated as CAWAEGRGEKLFF.

V and J are TRBV11-3 and TRBJ2-3, with 7 bases fitting TRBD2. Germline V CDR1 and CDR2: SGHNT, YENEEA. V shed 7 bases and J 1 base; nucleotides not matched to a gene: 5. The CDR3 consists of 14 residues. The CDR3 DNA reads as TGTGCCAGCACGAAAGGGAGGGGCACAGATACGCAGTATTTT. This encodes CASTKGRGTDTQYF.

In this sample, this clone turned up a few times. The chain links TRBV15 to TRBJ1-1; TRBD1 matches at 8 bases. The germline CDR1 and CDR2 sequences are LNHNV and YYDKDF (reference sequence). Trimming took 5 bases from V and 6 from J; bases not matched to a gene: 8. The CDR3 runs 14 residues. CDR3 loop: CATSGEGQGAEAFF. CDR3 in DNA: TGTGCCACCAGCGGGGAAGGACAGGGCGCTGAAGCTTTCTTT.

The genes are TRBV18 and TRBJ1-2; D not resolved. This CDR3 is built from 12 residues. V lost 6 bases, J lost 4 bases, and 9 bases lay in between. Germline CDR1 reads KGHSH; CDR2 reads LQKENI. CDR3 residues: CASSEGSYGYTF. CDR3 DNA sequence: TGTGCCAGCTCTGAGGGATCCTATGGCTACACCTTC.

V is TRBV6-4 and J is TRBJ1-5, with D maybe TRBD1 (6 bases). Trimming removed 5 bases at V and 4 bases at J, with 9 bases between. From germline, CDR1 is MRHNA and CDR2 SNTAGT. The CDR3 consists of 13 residues. Here the CDR3 reads CASSRGGNQPQHF. CDR3 bases: TGTGCCAGCAGTAGAGGGGGTAATCAGCCCCAGCATTTT.

This clone was detected a few times. The chain has TRBV5-6 and TRBJ1-2; 7 nucleotides line up with TRBD1. The CDR3 totals 14 residues. CDR1 SGHDT and CDR2 YYEEEE come from the germline V gene. Losses at the gene ends were 4 bases for V and 2 bases for J; bases not matched to a gene: 5. This chain's CDR3 is CASSPDRQNYGYTF. DNA of the CDR3: TGTGCCAGCAGCCCGGACAGGCAGAACTATGGCTACACCTTC. The full variable domain, completed using reference TRBV5-6 and TRBJ1-2, is DAGVTQSPTHLIKTRGQQVTLRCSPKSGHDTVSWYQQALGQGPQFIFQYYEEEERQRGNFPDRFSGHQFPNYSSELNVNALLLGDSALYLCASSPDRQNYGYTFGSGTRLTVV.

The table lists this clone with a few counts. The chain carries TRBV4-1 and TRBJ1-2; D call uncertain. The CDR3 is 13 amino acids. Germline CDR1 MGHRA, CDR2 YSYEKL. V lost 1 base, J lost 4 bases, and 7 bases lay in between. This CDR3 is CASSQVGGYGYTF. The CDR3 coding sequence is TGCGCCAGCAGCCAAGTAGGAGGCTATGGCTACACCTTC.